The 18 T cell receptor beta chains below were found in one sample sequenced in a study of blood T cell repertoires in COVID-19. The method was immunoSEQ multiplex PCR; TCRdb's version includes in-frame clones alone and lacks a portion of them. This sample has some 110,000 clones; around 87% occur once, and the top ten carry 15%. Input material: peripheral blood. These receptors all stem from a man in his forties or fifties with acute or convalescent COVID-19.

The chain recombines TRBV7-6 with TRBJ2-5; 14 bases fit TRBD2. In germline, CDR1 is SGHVS, CDR2 FNYEAQ. V lost 5 bases, J lost 2 bases, and 7 bases stayed unmatched. This CDR3 has 17 residues. CDR3 in amino acids: CASSPRLAGGSQETQYF. CDR3 coding DNA: TGTGCCAGCAGCCCCCGACTAGCGGGAGGGTCGCAAGAGACCCAGTACTTC.

This chain uses TRBV18 with TRBJ2-1, with D possibly TRBD2 on 7 matching bases. Trimming pared 2 bases from V and 6 bases from J, leaving 14 bases between. The CDR3 contains 15 residues. CDR1 is KGHSH and CDR2 is LQKENI in the germline V gene. CDR3 region: CASSPFRGAVNEQFF. The DNA of the CDR3 is TGTGCCAGCTCACCATTTCGGGGGGCAGTCAATGAGCAGTTCTTC.

This chain joins TRBV30 and TRBJ2-2; 7 bases agree with TRBD1. The V segment lost 3 bases and the J segment 2 bases; nucleotides outside the gene matches: 3. The CDR3 totals 14 residues. The germline CDR1 and CDR2 sequences are GTSNPN and SVGIG (reference sequence). The CDR3 loop reads CAWRGTVNTGELFF. The CDR3 coding sequence is TGTGCCTGGAGAGGGACAGTTAACACCGGGGAGCTGTTTTTT. Full variable domain (rest looked up from reference TRBV30 and TRBJ2-2): SQTIHQWPATLVQPVGSPLSLECTVEGTSNPNLYWYRQAAGRGLQLLFYSVGIGQISSEVPQNLSASRPQDRQFILSSKKLLLSDSGFYLCAWRGTVNTGELFFGEGSRLTVL.

The CDR3 loop is CASSLGDKISYEQYF. The DNA for the CDR3 is TGCGCCAGCAGCTTGGGGGACAAGATCTCCTACGAGCAGTACTTC. The chain has TRBV5-1 and TRBJ2-7; tentative D call: TRBD1 (6 bases). Germline assignment: CDR1 SGHRS and CDR2 YFSETQ. The CDR3 loop spans 15 amino acids. Trimming shortened V by 0 bases and J by 0 bases, and 10 bases separated the two germline ends.

This clone has only one observation. This chain links TRBV5-1 with TRBJ2-2; D is possibly TRBD1 (6 bases). The CDR3 runs 15 residues. Trimming shortened V by 4 bases and J by 3 bases, and 13 bases separated the two germline ends. CDR1 and CDR2 from the germline V gene are SGHRS and YFSETQ. CDR3 protein: CASSLRDTYTGELFF. CDR3 DNA: TGCGCCAGCAGCCTCAGGGACACGTACACCGGGGAGCTGTTTTTT. The variable domain in full, completed from reference TRBV5-1 and TRBJ2-2, reads KAGVTQTPRYLIKTRGQQVTLSCSPISGHRSVSWYQQTPGQGLQFLFEYFSETQRNKGNFPGRFSGRQFSNSRSEMNVSTLELGDSALYLCASSLRDTYTGELFFGEGSRLTVL.

The chain has TRBV28 and TRBJ2-1; 8 nucleotides match TRBD2. Germline-derived CDR1 and CDR2 are MDHEN and SYDVKM. The CDR3 runs to 14 residues. The V segment lost 3 bases and the J segment 5 bases; nucleotides outside the gene matches: 3. CDR3 region: CASSFDGGDNEQFF. CDR3 nucleotides: TGTGCCAGCAGTTTTGACGGGGGGGACAATGAGCAGTTCTTC.

The genes are TRBV3-1 (or the pseudogene TRBV3-2) and TRBJ2-5, with 11 bases lining up with TRBD2. The CDR3 extends over 17 amino acids. Germline CDR1 and CDR2: LGHDT and YNNKEL (reference sequence). J was trimmed by 2 bases and V by 0 bases; bases with no gene match: 5. CDR3 residues: CASSQDMTSGNQETQYF. CDR3 bases: TGTGCCAGCAGCCAAGATATGACTAGCGGGAATCAAGAGACCCAGTACTTC.

This rearrangement joins TRBV5-1 to TRBJ2-1; 11 nucleotides align to TRBD1. This CDR3 is 15 amino acids long. V lost 3 bases and J lost 2; bases outside the gene matches: 1. Per germline, CDR1 SGHRS and CDR2 YFSETQ. CDR3 amino acids: CASSSGQGAYNEQFF. In DNA form, the CDR3 reads TGCGCCAGCAGCTCGGGACAGGGGGCCTACAATGAGCAGTTCTTC.

This clone was seen a single time. The chain employs TRBV30 and TRBJ2-7; 11 bases align to TRBD1. V was clipped by 4 bases and J by 6 bases; unmatched bases: 5. The V gene's germline CDR1 is GTSNPN and CDR2 SVGIG (reference sequence). The CDR3 sequence is 13 residues long. CDR3 DNA sequence: TGTGCCTGGACAAGGACAGGGGGCGGCGAGCAGTACTTC. Amino acids: CAWTRTGGGEQYF.

On this clone itself: One end of the junction varies from germline; a read error may be responsible. The chain links TRBV16 to TRBJ1-5; 8 nucleotides match TRBD1. This CDR3 is built from 16 residues. Looked up from germline, CDR1 is KGHSY and CDR2 is FQNENV. The CDR3 loop is CASSKYRPTGGGAALF. In DNA, the CDR3 is TGTGCCAGCAGCAAATATCGCCCCACAGGGGGGGGAGCCGCCCTTTTT.

This chain links TRBV7-8 with TRBJ2-1, with 9 positions matching TRBD2. With 5 bases clipped from V and 10 bases from J, the junction kept 15 bases outside the gene matches. CDR1 and CDR2 (germline): SGHVS, FQNEAQ. CDR3 length equals 16 residues. CDR3 amino acids: CASSPSGGTSRWEQFF. The CDR3 nucleotides are TGTGCCAGCAGCCCGTCGGGAGGGACTAGCCGATGGGAGCAGTTCTTC.

In nucleotides, the CDR3 is TGTGCCAGCAGTTTATCGGCCCATCGAGGGGGCCCTTACGAGCAGTACTTC. Amino acids: CASSLSAHRGGPYEQYF. The chain has TRBV27 and TRBJ2-7; 7 nucleotides agree with TRBD1. Germline V CDR1 and CDR2: MNHEY, SMNVEV (reference sequence). V lost 0 bases and J lost 4; bases outside the gene matches: 12. This CDR3 comprises 17 residues.

The rearrangement uses TRBV5-1 and TRBJ2-1; the D gene is possibly TRBD2 (6 bases). This CDR3 is 14 amino acids long. V was shortened by 0 bases and J by 6 bases, with 10 bases between the two germline ends. Germline V gives CDR1 SGHRS, CDR2 YFSETQ. DNA of the CDR3: TGCGCCAGCAGCTTGGCCGGGAGTAGCAATGAGCAGTTCTTC. Translation gives CASSLAGSSNEQFF. The full variable domain, in which reference TRBV5-1 and TRBJ2-1 provide the parts outside the CDR3, is KAGVTQTPRYLIKTRGQQVTLSCSPISGHRSVSWYQQTPGQGLQFLFEYFSETQRNKGNFPGRFSGRQFSNSRSEMNVSTLELGDSALYLCASSLAGSSNEQFFGPGTRLTVL.

The J gene is TRBJ1-1, the V gene TRBV5-1; 7 bases map to TRBD1. Germline values: CDR1 SGHRS, CDR2 YFSETQ. This CDR3 region has 16 residues. Losses at the gene ends were 4 bases for V and 1 base for J; bases not matched to a gene: 10. Here the CDR3 reads CASSPQTGYKNTEAFF. The DNA for the CDR3 is TGCGCCAGCAGCCCCCAGACAGGGTATAAGAACACTGAAGCTTTCTTT.

The J gene is TRBJ2-5, the V gene TRBV5-5; 11 nucleotides agree with TRBD2. Germline CDR1 SGHKS, CDR2 YYEKEE (reference sequence). The CDR3 length is 15 residues. The V and J ends lost 2 bases and 4 bases, in that order; junction bases with no gene match: 4. For the CDR3, the DNA is TGTGCCAGCAGCTTCGAACTAGCGGGAGTAGAGACCCAGTACTTC. Protein: CASSFELAGVETQYF.

V gene TRBV9 combines with J gene TRBJ2-2; a weak D match, TRBD2 (5 bases). Trimming pared 0 bases from V and 0 bases from J, leaving 6 bases between. Germline CDR1 is SGDLS and CDR2 is YYNGEE. CDR3 length equals 15 residues. Here the CDR3 DNA reads TGTGCCAGCAGCGTAGGTAGCGCGAACACCGGGGAGCTGTTTTTT. This codes for CASSVGSANTGELFF. The full variable domain, its missing parts supplied by reference TRBV9 and TRBJ2-2, is DSGVTQTPKHLITATGQRVTLRCSPRSGDLSVYWYQQSLDQGLQFLIQYYNGEERAKGNILERFSAQQFPDLHSELNLSSLELGDSALYFCASSVGSANTGELFFGEGSRLTVL.

CDR3 sequence (DNA): TGTGCCGCGACCGGGACTTCCCTTTCCTACGAGCAGTACTTC. Translating it yields CAATGTSLSYEQYF. J is TRBJ2-7 and V is TRBV10-3, with D tentatively TRBD2 (6 bases). Germline values: CDR1 ENHRY, CDR2 SYGVKD. CDR3 length equals 14 residues. Trimming pared 11 bases from V and 1 base from J, leaving 18 bases between.

The V call is TRBV11-2, the J call TRBJ2-3, with D hard to call. This CDR3 is 11 amino acids long. Germline loops: CDR1 SGHAT, CDR2 FQNNGV. Deletions cut 7 bases from V and 3 bases from J, with 5 bases between. CDR3 DNA sequence: TGTGCCAGCACCCATACAGATACGCAGTATTTT. This encodes CASTHTDTQYF.